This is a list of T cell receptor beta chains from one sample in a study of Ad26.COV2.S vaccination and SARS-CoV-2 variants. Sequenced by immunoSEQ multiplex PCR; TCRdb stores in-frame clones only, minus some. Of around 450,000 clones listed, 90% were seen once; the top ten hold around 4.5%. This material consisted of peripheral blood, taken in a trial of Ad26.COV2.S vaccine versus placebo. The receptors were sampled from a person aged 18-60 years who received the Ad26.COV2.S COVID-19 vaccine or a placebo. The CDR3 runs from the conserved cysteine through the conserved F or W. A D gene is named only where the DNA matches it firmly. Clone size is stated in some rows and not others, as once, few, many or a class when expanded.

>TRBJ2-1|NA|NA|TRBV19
TGTGCCAGTAGAGAGCGGTCCTACAATGAGCAGTTCTTC
CASRERSYNEQFF
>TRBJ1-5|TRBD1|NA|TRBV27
TGTGCCAGCAGTTTAGGGGACAGGGACAGTCAGCCCCAGCATTTT
CASSLGDRDSQPQHF
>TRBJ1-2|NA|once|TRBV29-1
TGCAGCGTTAAACAGGGTGCTAACTATGGCTACACCTTC
CSVKQGANYGYTF
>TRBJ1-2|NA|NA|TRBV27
TGTGCCAGCAGTTTCGCCGGTAACTATGGCTACACCTTC
CASSFAGNYGYTF
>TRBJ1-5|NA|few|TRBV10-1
TGCGCCAGCAGTGAGTCCTCACAGGATAGTAGCAATCAGCCCCAGCATTTT
CASSESSQDSSNQPQHF
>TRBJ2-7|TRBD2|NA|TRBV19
TGTGCCAGTAGAGAATACAGCGGGACCTACGAGCAGTACTTC
CASREYSGTYEQYF
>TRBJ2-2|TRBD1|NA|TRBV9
TGTGCCAGCAGCGCAGGGGGTCAGAACACCGGGGAGCTGTTTTTT
CASSAGGQNTGELFF
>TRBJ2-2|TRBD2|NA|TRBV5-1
TGCGCCAGCAGCTTGGCGGGACTAGCGGGAAGAACCGGGGAGCTGTTTTTT
CASSLAGLAGRTGELFF
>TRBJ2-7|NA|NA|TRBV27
TGTGCCAGCAGTTTAGGGCAGTCCTACGAGCAGTACTTC
CASSLGQSYEQYF
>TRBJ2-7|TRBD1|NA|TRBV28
TGTGCCAGCAGCTTCATCGAGACAGGGATCCCCAGCTACGAGCAGTACTTC
CASSFIETGIPSYEQYF
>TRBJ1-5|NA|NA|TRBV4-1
TGCGCCAGCAGCCAAGAGGGGGGTAGCAATCAGCCCCAGCATTTT
CASSQEGGSNQPQHF
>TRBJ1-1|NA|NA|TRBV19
TGTGCCAGCATAAAAACCGCCTATGGTGAAGCTTTCTTT
CASIKTAYGEAFF
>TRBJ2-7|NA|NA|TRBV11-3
TGTGCCAGCAGCGCCCTTTCGGACGGGGGATCCTACGAGCAGTACTTC
CASSALSDGGSYEQYF
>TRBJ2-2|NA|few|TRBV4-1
TGCGCCAGCAGCCTAAGAGGGGAGGCCCCCACCGGGGAGCTGTTTTTT
CASSLRGEAPTGELFF
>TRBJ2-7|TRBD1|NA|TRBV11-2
TGTGCCAGCAGCTTGCACAGGGGGGAAGTTTCCTACGAGCAGTACTTC
CASSLHRGEVSYEQYF
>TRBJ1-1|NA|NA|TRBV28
TGTGCCAGCAGTTTCACGGGGTTTACGGTAGACGGCACTGAAGCTTTCTTT
CASSFTGFTVDGTEAFF
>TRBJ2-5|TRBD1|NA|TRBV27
TGTGCCAGCAGTTTAATGAGGGGGCGCCGAGAGACCCAGTACTTC
CASSLMRGRRETQYF